The 30 T cell receptor beta chains below all came from one sample that was sequenced in a study of human T cells and chemical hapten exposure. TCRdb fed the RACE reads into MiXCR, producing one record per CDR3 protein. Of 40,000 or so distinct CDR3 sequences detected, more than 10% appear once; the ten largest clones hold 1.9%. Time point in this sample: pre-sensitization, week 0. The treatment is: therapeutic diphenylcyclopropenone sensitization with weekly scalp DPC. Unfractionated whole blood was the source of the extracted total RNA. Material: whole blood, obtained in connection with sensitization to the hapten diphenylcyclopropenone (DPC). The receptors were gathered from a woman between 40 and 55 years old with alopecia areata. Some clones in this sample may be carry-over from other donors' samples.

As to this clonotype: A read error may be the cause here, since a much bigger clone is one base away. The missing conserved phenylalanine or tryptophan at the end of this CDR3 makes a read error likely. This chain links TRBV7-9 with TRBJ1-2; no firm D call. Germline CDR1 SEHNR, CDR2 FQNEAQ (reference sequence). V gave up 1 base and J gave up 0 bases, with 9 bases separating them. The CDR3 spans 15 residues. CDR3 in amino acids: CASSLEGATNYGYTY. The CDR3 DNA reads as TGTGCCAGCAGCTTAGAGGGAGCTACTAACTATGGCTACACCTAC.

This clonotype came up once. The chain recombines TRBV4-1 with TRBJ1-6; 11 nucleotides align to TRBD1. Trimming took 2 bases from V and 7 from J; bases not matched to a gene: 4. Germline loops: CDR1 MGHRA, CDR2 YSYEKL. The CDR3 is 16 amino acids. The chain's CDR3 is CASSQIGQGANSPLHF. CDR3 sequence (DNA): TGCGCCAGCAGCCAAATCGGACAGGGGGCGAATTCACCCCTCCACTTT.

This clonotype was detected a few times. The rearrangement links TRBV28 to TRBJ2-7; tentatively, D is TRBD2 (5 bases). CDR1 is MDHEN and CDR2 is SYDVKM in the germline V gene. Trimming cost V 4 bases and J 3 bases, with 13 bases left between them. The CDR3 extends over 14 amino acids. The CDR3 DNA sequence: TGTGCCAGCAGTTCCCTGGGGAGAGACTACGAGCAGTACTTC. Translated, it gives CASSSLGRDYEQYF.

The sample holds many counts of this clonotype. The gene calls are TRBV7-9 and TRBJ2-3; D remains ambiguous. The CDR3 spans 15 residues. Per germline, CDR1 SEHNR and CDR2 FQNEAQ (reference sequence). Trimming stripped 5 bases from V and 2 bases from J, with 14 bases between. The CDR3 is CASSTPSALTDTQYF. The CDR3 coding sequence is TGTGCCAGCAGCACCCCCTCGGCACTCACAGATACGCAGTATTTT.

This clonotype was seen repeatedly, ten times or more. The rearrangement uses TRBV27 and TRBJ2-1; 11 positions match TRBD2. CDR1 MNHEY and CDR2 SMNVEV come from the germline V gene (reference sequence). This CDR3 contains 15 residues. With 5 bases clipped from V and 4 bases from J, the junction kept 4 bases outside the gene matches. For the CDR3, the DNA is TGTGCCAGCAGTATACTAGCGGGGGAATACAATGAGCAGTTCTTC. It is translated as CASSILAGEYNEQFF.

This clonotype was counted ten times or more. The chain carries TRBV11-2 and TRBJ2-5, with 7 bases that match TRBD1. Germline V gene data show CDR1 as SGHAT and CDR2 as FQNNGV. Unmatched junction bases numbered 14, after V lost 8 bases and J lost 5 bases. The CDR3 extends over 15 amino acids. CDR3 residues: CASARLGGLEETQYF. CDR3 DNA sequence: TGTGCCAGCGCAAGATTAGGGGGCCTAGAGGAGACCCAGTACTTC.

In its sample, this clonotype was seen a few times. The J gene is TRBJ1-1, the V gene TRBV6-2 or TRBV6-3; D is possibly TRBD1 (5 bases). The V and J ends lost 6 bases and 6 bases respectively, with 20 bases between them. In germline, CDR1 is MNHEY, CDR2 SVGEGT. There are 15 residues in the CDR3. The CDR3 DNA follows: TGTGCCAGCAGCGCTAATTTGCAGGGCGGCGCTGAAGCTTTCTTT. Translating it yields CASSANLQGGAEAFF.

Ten or more counts support this clonotype. This rearrangement joins TRBV7-3 to TRBJ2-5, with D possibly TRBD2 on 6 matching bases. The CDR3 has 14 amino acids. V lost 5 bases, J lost 0 bases, and 10 bases lay in between. Germline V gene sequence: CDR1 SGHTA, CDR2 FQGTGA. The CDR3 DNA is TGTGCCAGCAGCCCCGCGGGACACCAAGAGACCCAGTACTTC. Translating it yields CASSPAGHQETQYF.

This clonotype was seen a handful of times. This rearrangement joins TRBV23-1 to TRBJ2-6; D is possibly TRBD2 (5 bases). TRBV23-1 is designated an ORF whose function remains uncertain. Trimming stripped 0 bases from V and 1 base from J, with 7 bases between. CDR3 length: 16 amino acids. The CDR3 DNA reads TGCGCCAGCAGTCAATCACGGGAATCTGGGGCCAACGTCCTGACTTTC. Translated, it gives CASSQSRESGANVLTF.

This clonotype came up a few times. The rearrangement joins TRBV28 to TRBJ1-6; 9 bases align to TRBD1. V lost 8 bases, J lost 8 bases, and 4 bases stayed unmatched. Germline values: CDR1 MDHEN, CDR2 SYDVKM. This CDR3 has 13 amino acids. CDR3 sequence (DNA): TGTGCCAGCGTGGGACAGGGTTATTCACCCCTCCACTTT. Protein sequence: CASVGQGYSPLHF.

This clonotype is a singleton in its sample. The rearrangement links TRBV28 to TRBJ2-1; 10 bases map to TRBD1. Trimming removed 6 bases from V and 15 bases from J; junction bases left unmatched: 5. The CDR3 has 11 residues. Germline V gives CDR1 MDHEN, CDR2 SYDVKM. The CDR3 loop reads CASSQGQGSFF. The CDR3 DNA is TGTGCCAGCAGCCAGGGACAGGGGTCGTTCTTC. Drawing the rest from reference TRBV28 and TRBJ2-1, the complete variable domain is DVKVTQSSRYLVKRTGEKVFLECVQDMDHENMFWYRQDPGLGLRLIYFSYDVKMKEKGDIPEGYSVSREKKERFSLILESASTNQTSMYLCASSQGQGSFFGPGTRLTVL.

This clonotype was counted at least ten times. The chain links TRBV2 to TRBJ2-3; D not resolved. The CDR3 sequence is 12 residues long. The V and J ends lost 3 bases and 5 bases respectively, with 6 bases between them. Germline V gene sequence: CDR1 SNHLY, CDR2 FYNNEI. CDR3 sequence: CASSDRGDTQYF. In DNA, the CDR3 is TGTGCCAGCAGTGATAGAGGAGATACGCAGTATTTT. The variable domain in full, with the rest retrieved from reference TRBV2 and TRBJ2-3, is EPEVTQTPSHQVTQMGQEVILRCVPISNHLYFYWYRQILGQKVEFLVSFYNNEISEKSEIFDDQFSVERPDGSNFTLKIRSTKLEDSAMYFCASSDRGDTQYFGPGTRLTVL.

This clonotype showed up many times. V usage is TRBV3-1 and J usage is TRBJ2-7; 9 nucleotides line up with TRBD1. The length of the CDR3 is 13 residues. The germline V gene has CDR1 LGHDT and CDR2 YNNKEL (reference sequence). V was pared by 10 bases and J by 3 bases, with 7 bases of the junction left unmatched. In DNA, the CDR3 is TGTGCCACCCAACAGGGGGCGGACTACGAGCAGTACTTC. Translating gives CATQQGADYEQYF.

This clonotype was seen only a few times. The chain couples TRBV27 to TRBJ2-4; possible D gene TRBD2, 6 bases. The CDR3 has 18 amino acids. CDR1 is MNHEY and CDR2 is SMNVEV in the germline V gene (reference sequence). The V end lost 1 base, the J end lost 0 bases, and 16 bases lay between the germline ends. CDR3 DNA sequence: TGTGCCAGCAGTTTATTCCCCCCGAGAGCGGGAGCCAAAAACATTCAGTACTTC. Encoded protein: CASSLFPPRAGAKNIQYF.

This clonotype appeared many times. V and J are TRBV4-1 and TRBJ2-5; a possible D gene is TRBD2 (6 bases). The germline gives CDR1 MGHRA, CDR2 YSYEKL. CDR3 length equals 17 residues. The germline V and J ends were trimmed by 0 bases and 7 bases, with 21 bases remaining between them. The CDR3 DNA reads TGCGCCAGCAGCCAAGAAGCGCCGGTGGTTCTGCGGGGGACCCAGTACTTC. It specifies CASSQEAPVVLRGTQYF.

By share, this clonotype ranks as medium-sized (0.01 to 0.1%). The rearrangement uses TRBV7-9 and TRBJ2-1; the match to TRBD1 covers 8 bases. The trim removed 5 bases at V and 0 bases at J, leaving 6 bases unmatched. CDR1 and CDR2 from the germline V gene are SEHNR and FQNEAQ (reference sequence). This CDR3 has 16 residues. Written as DNA, the CDR3 is TGTGCCAGCAGCCCGGGGACAGGTAGCTCCTACAATGAGCAGTTCTTC. Amino acids: CASSPGTGSSYNEQFF. The full variable domain, completed using reference TRBV7-9 and TRBJ2-1, is DTGVSQNPRHKITKRGQNVTFRCDPISEHNRLYWYRQTLGQGPEFLTYFQNEAQLEKSRLLSDRFSAERPKGSFSTLEIQRTEQGDSAMYLCASSPGTGSSYNEQFFGPGTRLTVL.

The V gene is TRBV30, the J gene TRBJ1-6; 11 positions match TRBD1. From germline, CDR1 is GTSNPN and CDR2 SVGIG (reference sequence). This CDR3 is built from 16 residues. V was clipped by 2 bases and J by 9 bases; unmatched bases: 9. CDR3 nucleotides: TGTGCCTGGAGTCCGCCCCGGACAGGGGGCGTTTCACCCCTCCACTTT. Amino acid sequence: CAWSPPRTGGVSPLHF.

Only a few counts were recorded for this clonotype. The J gene is TRBJ1-5, the V gene TRBV28, with TRBD1 as a possible D gene (6 bases). Germline V gene sequence: CDR1 MDHEN, CDR2 SYDVKM. CDR3 length equals 14 residues. V lost 8 bases and J lost 0, with 11 bases in between. CDR3 in amino acids: CASLEGVSNQPQHF. The DNA of the CDR3 is TGTGCCAGCCTTGAGGGGGTTAGCAATCAGCCCCAGCATTTT.

This clonotype was seen many times. The J gene is TRBJ1-2, the V gene TRBV5-5; a possible D gene is TRBD1 (5 bases). There are 14 residues in the CDR3. The V end lost 4 bases, the J end lost 4 bases, and 14 bases lay between the germline ends. The germline V gene has CDR1 SGHKS and CDR2 YYEKEE (reference sequence). CDR3 amino acids: CASSPPTVSYGYTF. Written as DNA, the CDR3 is TGTGCCAGCAGCCCTCCGACAGTTAGCTATGGCTACACCTTC.

This clonotype was seen many times. This chain links TRBV20-1 with TRBJ1-1; D is unresolved. The CDR3 runs to 13 residues. V was trimmed by 3 bases and J by 0 bases, leaving 8 bases between them. CDR1 is DFQATT, CDR2 SNEGSKA, per germline (reference sequence). Written as DNA, the CDR3 is TGCAGTGCTAGGGTCGGACTGAACACTGAAGCTTTCTTT. This translates into CSARVGLNTEAFF.

The CDR3 DNA reads as TGTGCCAGCAGACCTCACGCGGGTCCACGTATGGATGAGCAGTTCTTC. This encodes CASRPHAGPRMDEQFF. The rearrangement links TRBV11-2 to TRBJ2-1; D is perhaps TRBD2 (5 bases). Germline CDR1 is SGHAT and CDR2 is FQNNGV. This CDR3 is 16 amino acids long. Between the trimmed V and J ends, which lost 6 bases and 8 bases, there was a span of 23 bases.

This chain uses TRBV3-1 with TRBJ2-2; D is ambiguous. Germline V gene sequence: CDR1 LGHDT, CDR2 YNNKEL (reference sequence). The CDR3 is 12 residues long. Trimming pared 4 bases from V and 9 bases from J, leaving 9 bases between. CDR3 in DNA: TGTGCCAGCAGCCGGGAAGTCCGGGAGCTGTTTTTT. It yields the protein CASSREVRELFF.

This clonotype has a handful of counts. This chain joins TRBV7-9 and TRBJ2-5, with TRBD2 identical over 8 bases. The length of the CDR3 is 16 residues. The germline V gene encodes CDR1 SEHNR and CDR2 FQNEAQ (reference sequence). V was pared by 4 bases and J by 3 bases, with 10 bases of the junction left unmatched. CDR3 bases: TGTGCCAGCAGCTCCCGACTAGCGCGGGGGGAAGAGACCCAGTACTTC. Residues: CASSSRLARGEETQYF.

There are many counts of this clonotype. The CDR3 DNA is TGTGCCAGCAGCTTACCCTCTGGACAGGGGAACATTCAGTACTTC. This gives the protein CASSLPSGQGNIQYF. The rearrangement uses TRBV7-2 and TRBJ2-4; 9 bases map to TRBD1. Germline assignment: CDR1 SGHTA and CDR2 FQGNSA. The CDR3 extends over 15 amino acids. With 2 bases clipped from V and 7 bases from J, the junction kept 6 bases outside the gene matches.

This clonotype was counted a few times. The chain employs TRBV3-1 and TRBJ2-1; D may be TRBD1 (6 bases). The CDR3 runs to 17 residues. V gave up 5 bases and J gave up 0 bases, with 17 bases separating them. CDR1 LGHDT and CDR2 YNNKEL come from the germline V gene (reference sequence). DNA for the CDR3: TGTGCCAGCAGCGCCCGACAGGCCACCGACTCCTACAATGAGCAGTTCTTC. It is translated as CASSARQATDSYNEQFF.

V gene TRBV28 combines with J gene TRBJ2-3; 8 bases fit TRBD2. Germline CDR1 MDHEN, CDR2 SYDVKM. The length of the CDR3 is 13 residues. With V trimmed by 7 bases and J by 1 base, 1 base remained unmatched. CDR3 amino acids: CASKAGGTDTQYF. CDR3 coding DNA: TGTGCCAGCAAAGCGGGAGGCACAGATACGCAGTATTTT.

Many counts were recorded for this clonotype. This chain connects TRBV7-6 to TRBJ1-5; D possibly corresponds to TRBD1 (6 bases). The V gene lost 1 base and the J gene lost 1 base, with 11 bases spanning the gap. Germline V lookup: CDR1 SGHVS, CDR2 FNYEAQ. This CDR3 region has 16 residues. CDR3 DNA: TGTGCCAGCAGCTTAGGGGGGGCGATGAGCAATCAGCCCCAGCATTTT. Its protein is CASSLGGAMSNQPQHF.

This clonotype occurred many times. The chain is built from TRBV12-3 or TRBV12-4 and TRBJ1-5; possibly TRBD1 for D (5 bases). Trimming pared 3 bases from V and 2 bases from J, leaving 11 bases between. The CDR3 is made up of 15 amino acids. The CDR3 loop is CASSFQGRGNQPQHF. DNA of the CDR3: TGTGCCAGCAGTTTTCAGGGCAGGGGCAATCAGCCCCAGCATTTT.

The V and J genes are TRBV4-3 and TRBJ1-2; no definite D call. The CDR3 covers 13 residues. The germline V and J ends were trimmed by 0 bases and 5 bases, with 7 bases remaining between them. The germline V gene encodes CDR1 LGHNA and CDR2 YSLEER. The CDR3 DNA follows: TGCGCCAGCAGCCAAGATCTGGGGTATGGCTACACCTTC. Its protein product is CASSQDLGYGYTF.

This chain uses TRBV7-2 with TRBJ1-1; TRBD1 might be the D (6 bases). Trimming took off 5 bases at V and 2 bases at J, with 12 bases between the two ends. This CDR3 has 14 amino acids. Germline V CDR1 and CDR2: SGHTA, FQGNSA. CDR3: CASSIGQKNTEAFF. The CDR3 nucleotides read TGTGCCAGCAGCATCGGACAGAAAAACACTGAAGCTTTCTTT.